This TCR beta chain emerged from a study of T-cell reconstitution after alpha-beta-depleted transplantation in children. Overall study results and limits: T-cell counts and diversity at one year post-transplant came mainly from newly produced T cells.

It was with unique molecular identifiers that the TCRbeta library was prepared. TCRdb called the PCR reads again in MiXCR, with one record for every CDR3 protein. The sample has roughly 200,000 distinct CDR3 sequences, approximately 10% seen once. The CDR3 is made up of 13 amino acids. Germline lookup yields CDR1 SGHRS and CDR2 YFSETQ. This clonotype was observed many times. Its specificity is not known. A read error may produce the germline difference seen at one junction end. The TCR sequence derives from a child less than two years old with acute myeloid leukemia, due to receive a stem cell transplant. The chain joins TRBV5-1 to TRBJ1-2; 8 bases line up with TRBD1. The specimen was PBMCs, collected before TCRalphabeta/CD19-depleted stem cell transplant. In DNA, the CDR3 is TGCGCCAGCAGCAGACCGCCGGGACAGGAGATAGCCTTC. It yields the protein CASSRPPGQEIAF.